The 8 T cell receptor beta chains below were found in one sample sequenced in a study of PD-1 and CTLA-4 blockade in melanoma. Generated by immunoSEQ multiplex PCR, the TCRdb table keeps only in-frame clones and is missing some. Among tens of thousands of clones listed, around 90% were seen once. Material: CD8+ T cells from peripheral blood, obtained from a patient given anti-PD-1 treatment. These receptors all come from a human donor with melanoma.

The chain employs TRBV2 and TRBJ2-7; D is perhaps TRBD1 (5 bases). The CDR3 spans 15 residues. Looked up from germline, CDR1 is SNHLY and CDR2 is FYNNEI. The germline V and J ends were trimmed by 1 base and 2 bases, with 12 bases remaining between them. The CDR3 bases are TGTGCCAGCAGTGAAGGGGGTGGCAGGGCCTACGAGCAGTACTTC. It codes for CASSEGGGRAYEQYF.

This sequence joins TRBV11-1 and TRBJ1-5; D is perhaps TRBD1 (6 bases). Trimming left V 6 bases short and J 7 bases short, with 13 bases between. CDR3 size: 13 residues. Looked up from germline, CDR1 is SGHAT and CDR2 is FQDESV (reference sequence). The CDR3 DNA follows: TGTGCCAGCAGTTACAGGGCGGGGCAGCCCCAGCATTTT. Its translation is CASSYRAGQPQHF.

This sequence joins TRBV6-5 and TRBJ1-2; D not certain. Germline assignment: CDR1 MNHEY and CDR2 SVGAGI. The V gene lost 6 bases and the J gene lost 3 bases, with 8 bases spanning the gap. The CDR3 has 12 amino acids. CDR3 residues: CASSPDYYGYTF. In DNA, the CDR3 is TGTGCCAGCAGCCCAGACTACTATGGCTACACCTTC.

J is TRBJ1-4 and V is TRBV18; the D gene is possibly TRBD1 (6 bases). Germline V gene data show CDR1 as KGHSH and CDR2 as LQKENI. The CDR3 spans 17 residues. With 3 bases removed from V and 7 bases from J, the gap between germline ends came to 21 bases. The CDR3 coding sequence is TGTGCCAGCTCACCCGCGACAGGCCCGGTTCTAGGTGAAAAACTGTTTTTT. This translates into CASSPATGPVLGEKLFF.

The chain couples TRBV27 to TRBJ1-1; a possible D gene is TRBD1 (5 bases). Per germline, CDR1 MNHEY and CDR2 SMNVEV (reference sequence). V was cut by 6 bases and J by 1 base, with 15 bases left in between. The CDR3 sequence is 15 residues long. The CDR3 here is CASSPPGFRNTEAFF. CDR3 coding DNA: TGTGCCAGCAGCCCCCCAGGGTTTCGGAACACTGAAGCTTTCTTT.

The gene calls are TRBV7-9 and TRBJ1-4, with D perhaps TRBD1 (5 bases). The CDR3 has 16 residues. Germline assignment: CDR1 SEHNR and CDR2 FQNEAQ (reference sequence). Between the trimmed V and J ends, which lost 6 bases and 10 bases, there was a span of 24 bases. CDR3 in amino acids: CASSSPLTVSAGKLFF. CDR3 nucleotide sequence: TGTGCCAGCAGTTCTCCCCTGACAGTATCGGCCGGAAAACTGTTTTTT. Together with reference TRBV7-9 and TRBJ1-4, the CDR3 gives the full variable domain: DTGVSQNPRHKITKRGQNVTFRCDPISEHNRLYWYRQTLGQGPEFLTYFQNEAQLEKSRLLSDRFSAERPKGSFSTLEIQRTEQGDSAMYLCASSSPLTVSAGKLFFGSGTQLSVL.

CDR3 coding DNA: TGTGCCAGCAGCTTTCCCGGGACTAGCGGGGGGTCTGAAGAGACCCAGTACTTC. Translated, it gives CASSFPGTSGGSEETQYF. V gene TRBV7-8 combines with J gene TRBJ2-5, with 15 bases lining up with TRBD2. Trimming cost V 3 bases and J 3 bases; bases outside gene matches: 8. The CDR3 covers 18 residues. Germline V gene lookup returns CDR1 SGHVS and CDR2 FQNEAQ.

V gene TRBV7-3 combines with J gene TRBJ1-5; 7 bases map to TRBD1. The CDR3 contains 16 residues. The V segment lost 2 bases and the J segment 5 bases; nucleotides outside the gene matches: 9. Germline V gene data show CDR1 as SGHTA and CDR2 as FQGTGA. The CDR3: CASSLYRGQGDQPQHF. CDR3 nucleotides: TGTGCCAGCAGCTTATATCGGGGCCAGGGGGATCAGCCCCAGCATTTT.